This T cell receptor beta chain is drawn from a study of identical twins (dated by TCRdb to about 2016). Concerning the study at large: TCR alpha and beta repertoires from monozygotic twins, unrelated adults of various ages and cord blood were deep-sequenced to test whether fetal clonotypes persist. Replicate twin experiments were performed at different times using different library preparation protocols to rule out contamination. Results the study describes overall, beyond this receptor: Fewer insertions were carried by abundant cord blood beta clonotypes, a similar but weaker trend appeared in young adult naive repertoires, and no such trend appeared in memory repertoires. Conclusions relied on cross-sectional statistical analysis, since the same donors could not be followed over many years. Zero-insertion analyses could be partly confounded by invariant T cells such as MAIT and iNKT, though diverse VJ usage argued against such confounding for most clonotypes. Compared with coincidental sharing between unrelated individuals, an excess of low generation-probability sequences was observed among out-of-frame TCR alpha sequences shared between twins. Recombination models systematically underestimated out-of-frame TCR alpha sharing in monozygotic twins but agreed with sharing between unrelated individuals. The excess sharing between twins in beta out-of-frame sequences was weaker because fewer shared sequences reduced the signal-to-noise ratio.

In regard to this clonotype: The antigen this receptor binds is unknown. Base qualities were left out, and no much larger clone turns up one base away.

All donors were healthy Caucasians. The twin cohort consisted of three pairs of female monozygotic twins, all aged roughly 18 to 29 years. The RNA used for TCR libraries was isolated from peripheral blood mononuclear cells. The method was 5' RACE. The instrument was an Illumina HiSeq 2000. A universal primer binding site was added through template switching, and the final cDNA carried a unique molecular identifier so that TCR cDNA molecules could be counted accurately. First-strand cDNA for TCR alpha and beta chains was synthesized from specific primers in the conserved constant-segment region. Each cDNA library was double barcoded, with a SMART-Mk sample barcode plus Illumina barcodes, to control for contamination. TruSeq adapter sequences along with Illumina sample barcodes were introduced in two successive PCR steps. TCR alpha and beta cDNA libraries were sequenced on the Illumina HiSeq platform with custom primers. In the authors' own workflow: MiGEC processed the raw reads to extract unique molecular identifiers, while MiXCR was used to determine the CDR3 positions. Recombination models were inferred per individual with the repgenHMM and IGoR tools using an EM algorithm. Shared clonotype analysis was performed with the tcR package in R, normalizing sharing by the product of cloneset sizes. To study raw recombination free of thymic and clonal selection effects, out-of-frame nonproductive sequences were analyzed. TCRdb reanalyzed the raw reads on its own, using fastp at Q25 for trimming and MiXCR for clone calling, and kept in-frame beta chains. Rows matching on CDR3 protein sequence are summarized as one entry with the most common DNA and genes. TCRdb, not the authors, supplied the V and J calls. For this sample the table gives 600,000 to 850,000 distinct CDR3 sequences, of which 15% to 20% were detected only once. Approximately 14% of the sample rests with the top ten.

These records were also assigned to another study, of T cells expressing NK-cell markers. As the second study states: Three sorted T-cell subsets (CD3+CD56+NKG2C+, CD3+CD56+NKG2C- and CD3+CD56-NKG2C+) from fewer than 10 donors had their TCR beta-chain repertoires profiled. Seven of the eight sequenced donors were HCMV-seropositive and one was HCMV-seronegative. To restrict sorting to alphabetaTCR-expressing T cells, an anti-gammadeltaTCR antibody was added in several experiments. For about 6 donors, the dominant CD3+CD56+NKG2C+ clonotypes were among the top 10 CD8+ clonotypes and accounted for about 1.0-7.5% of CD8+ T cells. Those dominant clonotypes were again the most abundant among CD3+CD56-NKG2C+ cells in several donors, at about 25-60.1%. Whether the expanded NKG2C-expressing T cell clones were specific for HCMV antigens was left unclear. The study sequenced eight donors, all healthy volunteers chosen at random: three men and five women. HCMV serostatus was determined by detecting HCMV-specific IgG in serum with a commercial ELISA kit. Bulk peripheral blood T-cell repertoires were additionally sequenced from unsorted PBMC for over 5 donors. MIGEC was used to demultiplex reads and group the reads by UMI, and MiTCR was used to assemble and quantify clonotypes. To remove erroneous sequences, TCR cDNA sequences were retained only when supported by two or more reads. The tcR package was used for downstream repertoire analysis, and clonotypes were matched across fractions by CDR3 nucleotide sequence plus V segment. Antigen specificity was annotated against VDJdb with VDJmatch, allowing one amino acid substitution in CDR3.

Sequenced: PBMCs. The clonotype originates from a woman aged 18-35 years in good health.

This receptor carries the CDR3 CASSPPLAGTQYF. The base sequence is TGTGCCAGCAGCCCGCCCTTAGCGGGTACGCAGTATTTT. The receptor chain draws on TRBV7-9 and TRBJ2-3; 7 nucleotides in the junction match TRBD2. CDR1 SEHNR and CDR2 FQNEAQ were looked up in the germline V gene (reference sequence). V trim: 5 bases; J trim: 8 bases; unmatched bases: 7. The CDR3 contains 13 residues, cysteine and phenylalanine counted. The entry retains the CDR3 DNA only, 39 bases that are in frame from base 1.